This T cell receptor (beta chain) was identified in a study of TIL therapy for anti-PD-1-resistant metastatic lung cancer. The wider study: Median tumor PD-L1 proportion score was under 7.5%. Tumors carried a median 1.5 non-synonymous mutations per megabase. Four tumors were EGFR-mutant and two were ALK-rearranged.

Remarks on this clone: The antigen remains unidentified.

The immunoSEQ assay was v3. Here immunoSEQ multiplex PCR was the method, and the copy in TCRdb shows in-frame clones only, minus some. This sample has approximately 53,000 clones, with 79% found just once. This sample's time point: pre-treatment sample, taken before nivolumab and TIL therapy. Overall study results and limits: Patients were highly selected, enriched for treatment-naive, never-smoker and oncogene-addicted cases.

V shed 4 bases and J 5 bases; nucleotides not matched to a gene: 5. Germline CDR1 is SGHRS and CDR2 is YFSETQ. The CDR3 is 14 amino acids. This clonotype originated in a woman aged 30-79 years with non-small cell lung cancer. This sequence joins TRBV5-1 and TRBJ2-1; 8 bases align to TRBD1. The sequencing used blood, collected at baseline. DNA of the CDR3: TGCGCCAGCAGCCTCGGACAGGGAGACAATGAGCAGTTCTTC. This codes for CASSLGQGDNEQFF.